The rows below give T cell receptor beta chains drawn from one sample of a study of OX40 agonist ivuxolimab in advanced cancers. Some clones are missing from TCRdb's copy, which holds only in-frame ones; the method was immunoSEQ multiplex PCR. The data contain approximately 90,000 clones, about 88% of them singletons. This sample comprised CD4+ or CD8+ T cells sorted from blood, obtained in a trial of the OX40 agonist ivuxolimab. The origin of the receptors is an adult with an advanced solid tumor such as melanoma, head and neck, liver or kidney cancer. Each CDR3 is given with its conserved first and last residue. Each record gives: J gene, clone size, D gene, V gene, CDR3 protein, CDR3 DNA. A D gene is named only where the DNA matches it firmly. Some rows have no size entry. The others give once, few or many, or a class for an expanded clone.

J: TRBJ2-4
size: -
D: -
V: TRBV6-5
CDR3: CASMDFDRQYF
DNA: TGTGCCAGCATGGATTTCGACAGACAGTACTTC

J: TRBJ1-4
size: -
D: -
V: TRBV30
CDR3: CAWSHSVRGEKLFF
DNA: TGTGCCTGGAGTCACTCGGTTAGAGGGGAAAAACTGTTTTTT

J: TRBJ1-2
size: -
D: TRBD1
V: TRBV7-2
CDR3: CASSSTGEGDYGYTF
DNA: TGTGCCAGCAGCTCCACAGGGGAGGGTGACTATGGCTACACCTTC

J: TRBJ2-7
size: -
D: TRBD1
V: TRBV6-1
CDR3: CASGQGTTIIYEQYF
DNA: TGTGCCAGCGGACAGGGGACGACGATAATCTACGAGCAGTACTTC

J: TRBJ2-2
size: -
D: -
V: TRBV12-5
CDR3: CASGPENTGELFF
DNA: TGTGCTAGTGGTCCGGAGAACACCGGGGAGCTGTTTTTT

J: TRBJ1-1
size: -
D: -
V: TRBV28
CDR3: CASKGLNTEAFF
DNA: TGTGCCAGCAAAGGACTTAACACTGAAGCTTTCTTT

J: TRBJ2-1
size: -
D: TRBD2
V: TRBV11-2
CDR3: CASSTGLAVEQFF
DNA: TGTGCCAGCAGCACTGGACTAGCTGTTGAGCAGTTCTTC

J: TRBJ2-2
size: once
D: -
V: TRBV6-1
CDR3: CASRDSWNTGELFF
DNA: TGTGCCAGCAGGGACAGCTGGAACACCGGGGAGCTGTTTTTT

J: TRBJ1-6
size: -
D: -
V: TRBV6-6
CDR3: CASSSAGTNSPLHF
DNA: TGTGCCAGCAGTTCGGCAGGCACTAATTCACCCCTCCACTTT

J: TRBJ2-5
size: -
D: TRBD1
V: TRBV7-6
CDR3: CASSLEAGGQETQYF
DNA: TGTGCCAGCAGCTTAGAGGCAGGGGGACAAGAGACCCAGTACTTC

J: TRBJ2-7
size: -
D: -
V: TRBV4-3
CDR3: CASSQEPGPAEQYF
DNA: TGCGCCAGCAGCCAAGAGCCGGGGCCCGCCGAGCAGTACTTC

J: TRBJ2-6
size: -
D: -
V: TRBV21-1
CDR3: CASGVTGALPTGANVLTF
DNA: TGTGCCAGCGGGGTAACAGGCGCCTTGCCGACTGGGGCCAACGTCCTGACTTTC

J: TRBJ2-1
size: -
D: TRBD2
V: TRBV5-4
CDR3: CASSPQAGGQFF
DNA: TGTGCCAGCAGCCCCCAAGCGGGGGGGCAGTTCTTC

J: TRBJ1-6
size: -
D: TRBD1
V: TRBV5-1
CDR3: CASSSGQNNSPLHF
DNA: TGCGCCAGCAGCTCGGGACAGAATAATTCACCCCTCCACTTT

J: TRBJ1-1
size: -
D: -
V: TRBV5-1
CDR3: CASSPDGLNTEAFF
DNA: TGCGCCAGCAGCCCGGACGGACTGAACACTGAAGCTTTCTTT

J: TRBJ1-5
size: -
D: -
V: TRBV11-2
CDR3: CASSLSHTQPQHF
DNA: TGTGCCAGCAGCTTATCGCATACTCAGCCCCAGCATTTT

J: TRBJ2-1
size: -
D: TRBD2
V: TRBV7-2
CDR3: CASSWASGGVDNEQFF
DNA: TGTGCCAGCAGCTGGGCTAGCGGGGGGGTGGACAATGAGCAGTTCTTC

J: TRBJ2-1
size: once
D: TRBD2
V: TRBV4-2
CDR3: CASSQSAQRGPPSSYNEQFF
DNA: TGTGCCAGCAGCCAGTCGGCGCAGCGGGGTCCACCAAGCTCCTACAATGAGCAGTTCTTC

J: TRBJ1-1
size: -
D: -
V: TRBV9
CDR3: CASSVGGVNTEAFF
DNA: TGTGCCAGCAGCGTAGGTGGGGTGAACACTGAAGCTTTCTTT

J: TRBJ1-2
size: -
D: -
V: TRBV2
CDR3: CASRTTLQGTDGYTF
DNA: TGTGCCAGCAGGACCACCCTGCAGGGAACAGATGGCTACACCTTC

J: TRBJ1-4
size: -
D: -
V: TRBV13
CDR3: CASSLGDRGEKLFF
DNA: TGTGCCAGCAGCTTAGGGGACAGAGGTGAAAAACTGTTTTTT

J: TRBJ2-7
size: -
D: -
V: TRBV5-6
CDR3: CASSLDGRTYEQYF
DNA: TGTGCCAGCAGCTTGGACGGTAGAACCTACGAGCAGTACTTC

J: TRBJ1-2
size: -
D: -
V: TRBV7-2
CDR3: CASSFPGINYGYTF
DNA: TGTGCCAGCAGCTTCCCAGGCATTAACTATGGCTACACCTTC

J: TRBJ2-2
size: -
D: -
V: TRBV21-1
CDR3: CASSDRQGGTGELFF
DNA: TGTGCCAGCAGCGATCGACAGGGGGGAACCGGGGAGCTGTTTTTT

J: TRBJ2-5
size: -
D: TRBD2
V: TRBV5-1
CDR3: CASSLFGRGTQETQYF
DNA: TGCGCCAGCAGCTTGTTTGGGCGGGGGACCCAAGAGACCCAGTACTTC

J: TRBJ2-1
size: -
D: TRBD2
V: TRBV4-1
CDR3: CASSQTGGAVDNEQFF
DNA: TGCGCCAGCAGCCAAACCGGGGGGGCGGTAGACAATGAGCAGTTCTTC

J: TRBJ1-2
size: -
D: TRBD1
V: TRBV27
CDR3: CASSITGTGAVGYSYTF
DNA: TGTGCCAGCAGTATCACCGGGACAGGGGCCGTGGGGTATAGCTACACCTTC

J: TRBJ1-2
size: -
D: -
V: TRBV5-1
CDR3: CASTSPTGTSNYGYTF
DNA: TGCGCCAGCACTTCTCCAACAGGGACGTCTAACTATGGCTACACCTTC

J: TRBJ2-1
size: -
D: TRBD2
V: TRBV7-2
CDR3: CASSRASGGAHNEQFF
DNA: TGTGCCAGCAGCCGCGCTAGCGGGGGGGCACACAATGAGCAGTTCTTC